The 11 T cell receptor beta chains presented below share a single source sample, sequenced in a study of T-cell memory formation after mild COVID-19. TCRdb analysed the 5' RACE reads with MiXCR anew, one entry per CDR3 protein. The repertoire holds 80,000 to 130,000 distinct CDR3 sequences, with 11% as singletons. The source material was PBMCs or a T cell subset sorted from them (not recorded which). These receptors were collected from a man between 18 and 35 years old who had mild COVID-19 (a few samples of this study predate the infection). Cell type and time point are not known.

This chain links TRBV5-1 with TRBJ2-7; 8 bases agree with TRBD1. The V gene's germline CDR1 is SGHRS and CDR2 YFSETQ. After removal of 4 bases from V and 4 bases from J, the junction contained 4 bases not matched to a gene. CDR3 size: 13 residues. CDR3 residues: CASSTGTGYEQYF. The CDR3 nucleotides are TGCGCCAGCAGCACCGGGACAGGTTACGAGCAGTACTTC.

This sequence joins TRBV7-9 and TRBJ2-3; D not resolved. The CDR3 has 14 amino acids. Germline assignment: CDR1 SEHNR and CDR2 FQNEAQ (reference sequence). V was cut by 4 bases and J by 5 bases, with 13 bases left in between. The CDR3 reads CASSSLQVGDTQYF. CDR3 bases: TGTGCCAGCAGCTCACTCCAGGTTGGAGATACGCAGTATTTT.

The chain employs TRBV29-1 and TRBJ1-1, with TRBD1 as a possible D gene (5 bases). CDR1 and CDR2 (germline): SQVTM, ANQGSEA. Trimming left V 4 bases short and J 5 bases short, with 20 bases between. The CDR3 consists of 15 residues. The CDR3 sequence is CSVGRRTRRDTEAFF. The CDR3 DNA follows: TGCAGCGTTGGCCGACGGACAAGGAGGGATACTGAAGCTTTCTTT.

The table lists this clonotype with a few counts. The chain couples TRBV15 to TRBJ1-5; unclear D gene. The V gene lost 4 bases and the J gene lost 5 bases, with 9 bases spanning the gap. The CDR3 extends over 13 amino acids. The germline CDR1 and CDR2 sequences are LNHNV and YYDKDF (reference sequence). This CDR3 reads CATSTQDYQPQHF. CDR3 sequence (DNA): TGTGCCACCAGCACCCAGGACTATCAGCCCCAGCATTTT.

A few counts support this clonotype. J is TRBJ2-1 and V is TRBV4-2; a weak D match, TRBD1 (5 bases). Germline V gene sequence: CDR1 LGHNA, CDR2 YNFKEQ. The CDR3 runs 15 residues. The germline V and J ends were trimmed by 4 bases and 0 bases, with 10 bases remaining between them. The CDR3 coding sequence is TGTGCCAGCAGCCGAAGACAGAGCTCCTACAATGAGCAGTTCTTC. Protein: CASSRRQSSYNEQFF.

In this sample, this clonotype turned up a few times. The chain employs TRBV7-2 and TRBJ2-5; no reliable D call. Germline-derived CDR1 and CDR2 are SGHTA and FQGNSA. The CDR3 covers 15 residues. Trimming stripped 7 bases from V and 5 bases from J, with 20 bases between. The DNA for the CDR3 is TGTGCCAGCACCTGGGATCTAAGATCTAGGGAGACCCAGTACTTC. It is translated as CASTWDLRSRETQYF.

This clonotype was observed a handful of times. The DNA of the CDR3 is TGTGCCAGCAGCTTATGGGTGAATTCACCCCTCCACTTT. Protein product: CASSLWVNSPLHF. This sequence joins TRBV7-3 and TRBJ1-6; D unresolved. V was trimmed by 2 bases and J by 7 bases, leaving 6 bases between them. CDR1 and CDR2 (germline): SGHTA, FQGTGA. CDR3 length: 13 residues. The variable domain in full, with the rest retrieved from reference TRBV7-3 and TRBJ1-6, is GAGVSQTPSNKVTEKGKYVELRCDPISGHTALYWYRQSLGQGPEFLIYFQGTGAADDSGLPNDRFFAVRPEGSVSTLKIQRTERGDSAVYLCASSLWVNSPLHFGNGTRLTVT.

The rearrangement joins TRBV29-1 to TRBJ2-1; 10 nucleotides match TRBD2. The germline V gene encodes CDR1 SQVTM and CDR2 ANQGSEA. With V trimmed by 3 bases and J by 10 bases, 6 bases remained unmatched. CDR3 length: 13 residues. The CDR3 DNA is TGCAGCGTTGAGACGGGACTAGCGACAGAGCAGTTCTTC. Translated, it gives CSVETGLATEQFF.

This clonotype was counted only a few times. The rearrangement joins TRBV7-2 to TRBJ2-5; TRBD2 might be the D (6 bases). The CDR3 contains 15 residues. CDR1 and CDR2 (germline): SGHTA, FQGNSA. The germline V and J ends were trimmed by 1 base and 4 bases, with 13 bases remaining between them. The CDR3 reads CASSLVGPTRETQYF. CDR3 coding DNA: TGTGCCAGCAGCTTAGTGGGGCCGACTAGAGAGACCCAGTACTTC.

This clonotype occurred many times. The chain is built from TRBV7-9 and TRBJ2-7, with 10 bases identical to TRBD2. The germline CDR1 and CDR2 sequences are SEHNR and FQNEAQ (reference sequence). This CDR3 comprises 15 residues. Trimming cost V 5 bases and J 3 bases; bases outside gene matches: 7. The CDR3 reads CASSRISGGIYEQYF. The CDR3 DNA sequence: TGTGCCAGCAGCCGTATTAGCGGGGGGATCTACGAGCAGTACTTC.

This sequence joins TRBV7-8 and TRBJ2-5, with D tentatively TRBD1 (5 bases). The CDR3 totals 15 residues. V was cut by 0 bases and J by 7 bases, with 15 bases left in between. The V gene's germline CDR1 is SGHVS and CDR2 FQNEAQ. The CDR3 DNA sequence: TGTGCCAGCAGCTTAGCTGGTGGGGCCGGTGGGACCCAGTACTTC. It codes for CASSLAGGAGGTQYF.